The subject of this entry is one TCR beta chain. This clonotype was counted ten times or more. What antigen it recognizes has not been identified. Germline and junction disagree at one end, which may indicate a read error. Library preparation used RT-PCR. The sequencer was an Illumina HiSeq 2500. TCRdb ran its own pipeline on the public reads, namely fastp trimming at Q25 and MiXCR clone calling, and kept in-frame beta chains. Rows with a matching CDR3 protein are joined into one entry that keeps the most common DNA and genes. For this sample there are 600,000 to 850,000 distinct CDR3 sequences; 14% appear just once. Jointly, the top ten make up roughly 7.6% of the sample. These data belong to a study of response to subunit inactivated influenza vaccine (dated by TCRdb to the late 2010s). Study-level background: Deep quantitative T cell receptor repertoire profiling was used in the study to track responses to a trivalent subunit inactivated influenza vaccine. Broad study findings and their caveats: It was suggested by the authors that each seasonal influenza vaccination may recruit only a limited number of new T cells.

The CDR3 starts with the cysteine, ends with the phenylalanine, and has 13 residues. CDR3 DNA only is kept here, 39 bases in frame from base 1. Via the germline V gene, CDR1 is SGHRS and CDR2 YFSETQ. Sequencing was performed on PBMCs from blood, taken 14 days before vaccination. The sequence links TRBV5-1 to TRBJ2-7; perhaps TRBD2 is the D gene, with 5 bases matching. This receptor was taken from a man aged 45 to 65 who received an inactivated influenza vaccine. Donor details come from another sample of the same person, matched by shared clones. The CDR3 region reads CASSLDGTYEQYF. The sequence in DNA is TGTGCCAGCAGCTTAGACGGGACCTACGAGCAGTACTTC. Here the CDR3 is joined to the reference TRBV5-1 and TRBJ2-7 genes, and the full variable domain is: KAGVTQTPRYLIKTRGQQVTLSCSPISGHRSVSWYQQTPGQGLQFLFEYFSETQRNKGNFPGRFSGRQFSNSRSEMNVSTLELGDSALYLCASSLDGTYEQYFGPGTRLTVT.